These T cell receptor beta chains were read from a single sample in a study of shared clonotypes between healthy human individuals. The method was immunoSEQ multiplex PCR; TCRdb's version includes in-frame clones alone and lacks a portion of them. The data show some 1 million clones, with about 70% seen just once and 1.5% held by the top ten. Sequencing was done on a sample of memory CD4+ T cells sorted from blood. These receptors were collected from a man aged 18 to 29 in good health. Both conserved end residues are part of each CDR3. The D gene is left open where the match is weak.

V gene: TRBV5-1
D gene: NA
J gene: TRBJ1-3
CDR3 protein: CASSRTSSSSGNTIYF

V gene: TRBV27
D gene: TRBD1
J gene: TRBJ1-5
CDR3 protein: CASRMTGGENQPQHF

V gene: TRBV5-4
D gene: NA
J gene: TRBJ1-3
CDR3 protein: CASSPGGQSGNTIYF

V gene: TRBV4-1
D gene: NA
J gene: TRBJ1-3
CDR3 protein: CASSQHRAGTGNTIYF

V gene: TRBV6-1
D gene: TRBD1
J gene: TRBJ2-7
CDR3 protein: CASRDTGGRNEQYF

V gene: TRBV27
D gene: TRBD2
J gene: TRBJ2-1
CDR3 protein: CASSFGTSGSNNEQFF

V gene: TRBV19
D gene: TRBD2
J gene: TRBJ2-1
CDR3 protein: CASSSGETSGDEQFF

V gene: TRBV5-4
D gene: NA
J gene: TRBJ2-6
CDR3 protein: CASSFAGFSGANVLTF

V gene: TRBV6-6
D gene: TRBD1
J gene: TRBJ2-7
CDR3 protein: CASSSGTGTYEQYF

V gene: TRBV6-9
D gene: NA
J gene: TRBJ1-1
CDR3 protein: CASGEGQTRAFF

V gene: TRBV18
D gene: NA
J gene: TRBJ2-5
CDR3 protein: CASSPLQETQYF

V gene: TRBV7-9
D gene: NA
J gene: TRBJ2-5
CDR3 protein: CASSLDAQETQYF

V gene: TRBV5-4
D gene: TRBD2
J gene: TRBJ2-1
CDR3 protein: CASSSGTSGFYEQFF

V gene: TRBV18
D gene: NA
J gene: TRBJ2-6
CDR3 protein: CASSQTVISGANVLTF

V gene: TRBV5-4
D gene: NA
J gene: TRBJ2-1
CDR3 protein: CATGDKRRSYNEQFF

V gene: TRBV4-3
D gene: NA
J gene: TRBJ1-1
CDR3 protein: CASSPGATVNTEAFF

V gene: TRBV5-1
D gene: NA
J gene: TRBJ2-5
CDR3 protein: CASSFDHKGGETQYF

V gene: TRBV5-1
D gene: NA
J gene: TRBJ1-1
CDR3 protein: CASRKASAGTDTEAFF

V gene: TRBV1
D gene: NA
J gene: TRBJ2-7
CDR3 protein: CTSSQEGGRVGSYEQYF

V gene: TRBV28
D gene: TRBD2
J gene: TRBJ2-2
CDR3 protein: CAGTSRRIASTGELFF

V gene: TRBV7-2
D gene: NA
J gene: TRBJ1-1
CDR3 protein: CASSYYGTEAFF

V gene: TRBV29-1
D gene: NA
J gene: TRBJ2-7
CDR3 protein: CSVHRGGGNSYEQYF

V gene: TRBV2
D gene: NA
J gene: TRBJ1-5
CDR3 protein: CASSGQATVSNQPQHF

V gene: TRBV5-1
D gene: TRBD1
J gene: TRBJ1-2
CDR3 protein: CASSPGTEFYGYTF

V gene: TRBV10-3
D gene: NA
J gene: TRBJ1-3
CDR3 protein: CAIKGEGSGNTIYF

V gene: TRBV7-9
D gene: NA
J gene: TRBJ1-2
CDR3 protein: CASHPGGSYGYTF

V gene: TRBV2
D gene: NA
J gene: TRBJ1-2
CDR3 protein: CASSEASDRDGYTF